Listed below are T cell receptor beta chains from one sample, sequenced in a study of T cells in Graves' hyperthyroidism and ophthalmopathy. TCRdb reprocessed the multiplex PCR reads via MiXCR and lists one record per CDR3 protein. The sample yields about 560,000 distinct CDR3 sequences, more than 45% seen once. Sequencing input: peripheral blood or thyroid tissue (not recorded which). Receptors originate from a woman aged 18-29 years with Graves' hyperthyroidism. CDR3s include the opening cysteine and the closing phenylalanine or tryptophan. Fields, in order: clone size, D gene, V gene, J gene, CDR3 DNA, CDR3 protein. D genes are given only for firm matches. A clone size is listed for some rows: how often the clone was seen (once, few, many), or a class if it is expanded.

.	.	TRBV20-1	TRBJ1-2	TGCAGTGCTAGGCCAGTCGCCTATTGCTACACCTTC	CSARPVAYCYTF
.	TRBD1	TRBV5-1	TRBJ1-2	TGCGCCAGCAGCGGGGGACAGGACTACACCTTC	CASSGGQDYTF
many	TRBD1	TRBV29-1	TRBJ2-7	TGCAGCACCTTGACAGGGGGCTCCTACGAGCAGTACTTC	CSTLTGGSYEQYF
.	.	TRBV15	TRBJ2-5	TGTGCCACCAGCAGCCAATGGCTCCAAGAGACCCAGTACTTC	CATSSQWLQETQYF
.	.	TRBV10-2	TRBJ2-3	TGCGCCAGCAGTGAGTCGACTCGCACAGATACGCAGTATTTT	CASSESTRTDTQYF
.	.	TRBV29-1	TRBJ2-5	TGCAGCGTTGAAGGGTGGGGATATACGCGGGCGACCCAGTACTTC	CSVEGWGYTRATQYF
many	.	TRBV7-2	TRBJ1-6	TGTGCCAGCAGCTTCTCAGGGGTTAATTCACCCCTCCACTTT	CASSFSGVNSPLHF
.	TRBD1	TRBV29-1	TRBJ1-1	TGCAGCGTTGGAAGGGACAGGGAAAACACTGAAGCTTTCTTT	CSVGRDRENTEAFF
.	TRBD1	TRBV14	TRBJ2-5	TGTGCCAGCAGCCAAGGACAGGGCTACCAAGAGACCCAGTACTTC	CASSQGQGYQETQYF
many	.	TRBV2	TRBJ2-2	TGTGCCAGCAGGGAGGGCAAGCGAAACACCGGGGAGCTGTTTTTT	CASREGKRNTGELFF
few	TRBD2	TRBV2	TRBJ2-5	TGTGCCAGCAGTTTTGGGCGGGAGGGGGTAAAGACCCAGTACTTC	CASSFGREGVKTQYF
once	.	TRBV2	TRBJ2-7	TGTGCCAGCAGTCCCCTTGGGGGACACTACGAGCAGTACTTC	CASSPLGGHYEQYF
.	.	TRBV5-1	TRBJ1-1	TGCGCCAGCAGCTTTTCTGGACAGATGAACACTGAAGCTTTCTTT	CASSFSGQMNTEAFF
.	TRBD2	TRBV7-2	TRBJ2-7	TGTGCCAGCAGCGTCGGGACTAGCGGGAGTGGCGAGCAGTACTTC	CASSVGTSGSGEQYF
many	.	TRBV2	TRBJ1-5	TGTGCCAGCAGTTTCTTAGGTCAGTCCAATCAGCCCCAGCATTTT	CASSFLGQSNQPQHF
once	.	TRBV15	TRBJ2-2	TGTGCCACCAGCAGCTTAGAATATATCGGGGAGCTGTTTTTT	CATSSLEYIGELFF
.	TRBD2	TRBV19	TRBJ2-2	TGTGCCAGTAGACAACTAGCGGGATTGAACACCGGGGAGCTGTTTTTT	CASRQLAGLNTGELFF
many	.	TRBV10-3	TRBJ1-1	TGTGCCAGCAGTTACGATGAGAGGGGGAACACTGAAGCTTTCTTT	CASSYDERGNTEAFF
few	TRBD2	TRBV20-1	TRBJ2-5	TGCAGTGCTCCCGTGGCGGGAGTGCGGGAGACCCAGTACTTC	CSAPVAGVRETQYF
.	.	TRBV7-6	TRBJ2-5	TGCGCCAGCAGCCAATCGGTGGGCCAGTACTTC	CASSQSVGQYF
many	.	TRBV25-1	TRBJ1-2	TGTGCCAGCAGTGGGGACAAAACTAACTATGGCTACACCTTC	CASSGDKTNYGYTF
.	TRBD1	TRBV20-1	TRBJ2-7	TGCAGTGCCCCGGGACAGGGGGCGTACGAGCAGTACTTC	CSAPGQGAYEQYF
many	.	TRBV19	TRBJ1-5	TGTGCCAGTAGCCACAGAAATCAGCCCCAGCATTTT	CASSHRNQPQHF
.	TRBD2	TRBV5-1	TRBJ2-2	TGCGCCAGCAGCGCGGGGGGGGACGGGGAGCTGTTTTTT	CASSAGGDGELFF
.	TRBD1	TRBV10-3	TRBJ1-4	TGTGCCAGCAGTACGGGACAGGGACCTAATGAAAAACTGTTTTTT	CASSTGQGPNEKLFF
.	TRBD1	TRBV24-1	TRBJ1-1	TGTGCCACCAGTGACGCGGACAGGGGGAGGAACACTGAAGCTTTCTTT	CATSDADRGRNTEAFF
.	.	TRBV12-5	TRBJ2-6	TGTGCTAGTGGTTTGAAGGTCTCTGGGGCCAACGTCCTGACTTTC	CASGLKVSGANVLTF
.	TRBD2	TRBV12-3/TRBV12-4	TRBJ2-7	TGTGCCAGCAGTGAAGTCGGGGGGGACGACGAGCAGTACTTC	CASSEVGGDDEQYF
.	.	TRBV7-2	TRBJ1-2	TGTGCCAGCAGCCAGGAACAAAGGGGCTACGCCTTC	CASSQEQRGYAF
few	TRBD1	TRBV19	TRBJ1-1	TGTGCCAGTTGGGACAGGGGGCATCGGGTGAACACTGAAGCTTTCTTT	CASWDRGHRVNTEAFF
.	.	TRBV24-1	TRBJ1-2	TGTGCCACCAGTGATCCATGGGCGGCTCACCCTGGCTACACCTTC	CATSDPWAAHPGYTF
few	.	TRBV19	TRBJ1-2	TGTGCCAGTAGTAGGACAGTAGCTAACTATGGCTACACCTTC	CASSRTVANYGYTF
few	.	TRBV4-3	TRBJ1-1	TGCGCCAGCAGCCAAGATCATGGTGACACTGAAGCTTTCTTT	CASSQDHGDTEAFF
.	.	TRBV7-8	TRBJ2-5	TGTGCCAGCAGTGCTACCGGGGATGTACAAGAGACCCAGTACTTC	CASSATGDVQETQYF
.	.	TRBV12-5	TRBJ1-1	TGTGCCAGCACCCCGGAGTGGGGACTAAGAAGGTCTGAAGCTTTCTTT	CASTPEWGLRRSEAFF
.	TRBD2	TRBV19	TRBJ2-7	TGTGCCAGTACTGGCGGGAGGAGCTCCTACGAGCAGTACTTC	CASTGGRSSYEQYF
.	.	TRBV7-9	TRBJ2-7	TGTGCCAGCAGTTACGTGGGTGGCCACGAGCAGTACTTC	CASSYVGGHEQYF
.	.	TRBV5-1	TRBJ2-5	TGCGCCAGCAGCCAGGGAAGGGAACCGGAGACCCAGTACTTC	CASSQGREPETQYF
many	.	TRBV7-9	TRBJ2-6	TGTGCCAGCAGCCCTCCAGCCGCTGGGGCCAACGTCCTGACTTTC	CASSPPAAGANVLTF
once	.	TRBV2	TRBJ1-6	TGTGCCAGCAGGGGGGGGTCAGTCCGCAATTCACCCCTCCACTTT	CASRGGSVRNSPLHF
.	.	TRBV7-8	TRBJ2-5	TGTGCCAGCGCCGGCACGACCGGAGAGACCCAGTACTTC	CASAGTTGETQYF
.	.	TRBV2	TRBJ2-7	TGTGCCAGCAGTGTTAGGGCAGGGACCTACGAGCAGTACTTC	CASSVRAGTYEQYF
.	.	TRBV25-1	TRBJ1-6	TGTGCCAGCAGTGCTAACGACAGGACGCAATCACCCCTCCACTTT	CASSANDRTQSPLHF
many	.	TRBV2	TRBJ1-6	TGTGCCGGGGGTCCTTCCTATAATTCACCCCTCCACTTT	CAGGPSYNSPLHF